This record covers a single T cell receptor (beta chain). How the authors handled the data: Reference gene primers were amplified, and this amplification served to estimate nucleated cell counts. Clones were read by immunoSEQ multiplex PCR, and TCRdb kept only the in-frame ones, dropping some. Clone size and V and J calls were adopted from that table, with D and trimming inferred from the DNA. The sample contains around 57,000 clones, 90% to 95% of which appear only once. Germline V lookup: CDR1 MNHEY, CDR2 SVGAGI. This CDR3 is built from 12 residues. The V gene lost 2 bases and the J gene lost 4 bases, with 5 bases spanning the gap. The data were obtained in a study of blood T cell repertoires in COVID-19. In the study overall: PBMCs, B-cell-depleted T cells, or T cells provided the cDNA or gDNA that made up the material.

The chain links TRBV6-5 to TRBJ1-1, with D unresolved. The clonotype was recovered from a man aged 50-60 years with acute or convalescent COVID-19. The sample comprised peripheral blood. The CDR3, as DNA: TGTGCCAGCAGTTACGGTAGCACTGAAGCTTTCTTT. Amino acids: CASSYGSTEAFF.